These 10 T cell receptor beta chains originate from one sample sequenced in a study of cytomegalovirus exposure and HLA in healthy donors (dated by TCRdb to 2017 to 2019). The library was generated by the immunoSEQ multiplex PCR assay. Drawn from immuneACCESS, this table holds only the in-frame rearrangements with V and J called that TCRdb kept. Clones are partly lost; checked studies trace under half to an unresolved V gene and leave the rest unexplained. The sample table shows 170,000 or so clones, and approximately 83% are seen once. 2.5% to 3% of the sample is held by the ten biggest clonotypes. The sample comprised PBMCs. Source of these receptors: a young woman in good health and CMV-seropositive.

The J gene is TRBJ2-7, the V gene TRBV19; no clear D gene. This CDR3 is 13 amino acids long. Looked up from germline, CDR1 is LNHDA and CDR2 is SQIVND (reference sequence). V was clipped by 4 bases and J by 4 bases, with 11 bases between them. The CDR3 DNA sequence: TGTGCCAGTAGTACCCCGGCTAGTTACGAGCAGTACTTC. Amino acid sequence: CASSTPASYEQYF.

This rearrangement joins TRBV6-6 to TRBJ2-7; 10 nucleotides agree with TRBD2. The CDR3 spans 15 residues. Trimming took 6 bases from V and 5 from J; bases not matched to a gene: 10. Looked up from germline, CDR1 is MNHNY and CDR2 is SVGAGI (reference sequence). CDR3 amino acids: CASSLGAGGPNEQYF. Written as DNA, the CDR3 is TGTGCCAGCAGCTTGGGAGCGGGGGGGCCTAACGAGCAGTACTTC.

J is TRBJ2-1 and V is TRBV5-4; 9 positions agree with TRBD2. The CDR3 length is 18 residues. Trimming took 0 bases from V and 4 from J; bases not matched to a gene: 11. Germline V CDR1 and CDR2: SGHNT, YYREEE (reference sequence). The CDR3 spells CASSLGLAGPFTYNEQFF. The DNA of the CDR3 is TGTGCCAGCAGCTTGGGGCTAGCGGGACCATTCACTTACAATGAGCAGTTCTTC. The variable domain in full, with the rest retrieved from reference TRBV5-4 and TRBJ2-1, is ETGVTQSPTHLIKTRGQQVTLRCSSQSGHNTVSWYQQALGQGPQFIFQYYREEENGRGNFPPRFSGLQFPNYSSELNVNALELDDSALYLCASSLGLAGPFTYNEQFFGPGTRLTVL.

The V and J genes are TRBV4-1 and TRBJ1-6; D might be TRBD1 (5 bases). Germline V gene sequence: CDR1 MGHRA, CDR2 YSYEKL. The germline V and J ends were trimmed by 1 base and 8 bases, with 9 bases remaining between them. CDR3 length: 14 amino acids. CDR3 bases: TGCGCCAGCAGCCAAGTCCAGGGTGATTCACCCCTCCACTTT. As protein: CASSQVQGDSPLHF.

The chain has TRBV2 and TRBJ2-2; TRBD2 is a possible D gene (5 bases). With 7 bases removed from V and 3 bases from J, the gap between germline ends came to 15 bases. The CDR3 covers 15 residues. CDR1 and CDR2 from the germline V gene are SNHLY and FYNNEI. The CDR3 coding sequence is TGTGCCAGCACTTTAGGCCTGAGGGACACCGGGGAGCTGTTTTTT. This gives the protein CASTLGLRDTGELFF.

This clone appeared once. This chain connects TRBV2 to TRBJ2-3, with D possibly matching TRBD1 (5 bases). The germline CDR1 and CDR2 sequences are SNHLY and FYNNEI. Trimming shortened V by 6 bases and J by 2 bases, and 18 bases separated the two germline ends. The CDR3 covers 16 residues. The CDR3 DNA sequence: TGTGCCAGCAGCTATCTCACCCTGACAGACACAGATACGCAGTATTTT. Its protein product is CASSYLTLTDTDTQYF.

The chain is built from TRBV6-5 and TRBJ2-3; D gene unclear. Trimming removed 6 bases at V and 0 bases at J, with 7 bases between. The CDR3 consists of 13 residues. Germline V gene lookup returns CDR1 MNHEY and CDR2 SVGAGI. The CDR3 bases are TGTGCCAGCAGCCTTTCTAGCACAGATACGCAGTATTTT. Translating it yields CASSLSSTDTQYF.

This chain links TRBV9 with TRBJ2-1, with 9 bases matching TRBD2. There are 17 residues in the CDR3. Germline V gene lookup returns CDR1 SGDLS and CDR2 YYNGEE. Trimming cost V 3 bases and J 1 base; bases outside gene matches: 8. CDR3 amino acids: CASSAWGGLASYNEQFF. The CDR3 coding sequence is TGTGCCAGCAGCGCATGGGGAGGACTAGCGTCCTACAATGAGCAGTTCTTC.

V is TRBV21-1 and J is TRBJ2-3; the table assigns TRBD2, which was not confirmed against the DNA. TRBV21-1 represents a pseudogene. CDR3 length: 16 residues. CDR3 protein: CASSKAAGGATDTQYF. The CDR3 DNA sequence: TGTGCCAGCAGCAAAGCGGCCGGGGGGGCCACAGATACGCAGTATTTT.

In its sample, this clone was seen a few times. Other DNA variants within this sample encode the same CDR3. The rearrangement joins TRBV7-9 to TRBJ1-2, with D possibly TRBD1 on 6 matching bases. Trimming left V 4 bases short and J 2 bases short, with 8 bases between. Germline assignment: CDR1 SEHNR and CDR2 FQNEAQ (reference sequence). There are 13 residues in the CDR3. CDR3: CASSSQGNYGYTF. The DNA of the CDR3 is TGTGCCAGCAGCTCTCAGGGGAACTATGGCTACACCTTC.